Below, 19 T cell receptor beta chains from the same sample are listed, as sequenced in a study of vaccination effects on CD4 cells after COVID-19. Here immunoSEQ multiplex PCR was the method, and the copy in TCRdb shows in-frame clones only, minus some. The sample shows some 11,000 clones, approximately 69% of them seen only once. Antigens for these TCRs are unknown. ViraFEST expansion of antigen-specific CD4+ T cells with viral peptide pools preceded sequencing. Culture proceeded for approximately 10 days, and CD4+ T cells were then isolated. The material sequenced was CD4+ T cells from PBMCs cultured with HCoV-229E spike peptides, taken before COVID-19 vaccination. All receptors come from a human donor who received a COVID-19 vaccine.

The V and J genes are TRBV18 and TRBJ2-7; no clear D gene. The CDR3 runs 14 residues. Trimming took 6 bases from V and 7 from J, leaving 19 bases between them. Germline V gene data show CDR1 as KGHSH and CDR2 as LQKENI. This CDR3 is CASSPQGTRIEQYF. CDR3 bases: TGTGCCAGCTCGCCTCAAGGCACCAGGATAGAGCAGTACTTC.

The rearrangement uses TRBV27 and TRBJ2-3; tentative D call: TRBD2 (6 bases). CDR1 and CDR2 from the germline V gene are MNHEY and SMNVEV (reference sequence). V was trimmed by 4 bases and J by 1 base, leaving 18 bases between them. There are 17 residues in the CDR3. CDR3 sequence: CASSYRRVGGGTDTQYF. In DNA form, the CDR3 reads TGTGCCAGCAGTTATCGTCGCGTGGGGGGTGGCACAGATACGCAGTATTTT.

The chain links TRBV6-7 to TRBJ2-6; D not certain. TRBV6-7 is annotated as an ORF whose role is uncertain. The CDR3 loop spans 12 amino acids. The CDR3 spells CALQSRANVLTF. The DNA of the CDR3 is TGTGCTTTACAAAGTCGGGCCAACGTCCTGACTTTC.

The chain combines TRBV30 with TRBJ1-5; D remains ambiguous. Germline values: CDR1 GTSNPN, CDR2 SVGIG (reference sequence). The CDR3 contains 13 residues. Deletions cut 3 bases from V and 5 bases from J, with 11 bases between. CDR3 protein: CAWSYRLDQPQHF. The CDR3 coding sequence is TGTGCCTGGAGCTATCGACTCGATCAGCCCCAGCATTTT.

The chain joins TRBV28 to TRBJ2-2; possible D gene TRBD2, 5 bases. Trimming left V 3 bases short and J 4 bases short, with 12 bases between. CDR3 length: 15 residues. Germline CDR1 MDHEN, CDR2 SYDVKM. This CDR3 is CASSFVSSVTGELFF. For the CDR3, the DNA is TGTGCCAGCAGTTTCGTTAGTAGCGTCACCGGGGAGCTGTTTTTT.

The chain carries TRBV7-2 and TRBJ1-2, with 7 bases lining up with TRBD1. The CDR3 loop spans 12 amino acids. Germline V gene data show CDR1 as SGHTA and CDR2 as FQGNSA. J gave up 8 bases and V 7 bases, and 7 bases lay outside the gene matches. Here the CDR3 reads CASKTTGTGYTF. The CDR3 DNA follows: TGTGCCAGCAAAACGACAGGGACAGGCTACACCTTC. Using reference TRBV7-2 and TRBJ1-2 for the parts outside the CDR3, the full variable domain is GAGVSQSPSNKVTEKGKDVELRCDPISGHTALYWYRQSLGQGLEFLIYFQGNSAPDKSGLPSDRFSAERTGGSVSTLTIQRTQQEDSAVYLCASKTTGTGYTFGSGTRLTVV.

The chain couples TRBV7-3 to TRBJ2-2; D unresolved. The CDR3 has 13 residues. Trimming stripped 0 bases from V and 7 bases from J, with 6 bases between. Germline V gene sequence: CDR1 SGHTA, CDR2 FQGTGA. DNA of the CDR3: TGTGCCAGCAGCTTAACGGCCGACGGGGAGCTGTTTTTT. This encodes CASSLTADGELFF.

Here the CDR3 DNA reads TGTGCCAGTAGTCCGCCGGACAGGACAGAGACCCAGTACTTC. Translation gives CASSPPDRTETQYF. The rearrangement uses TRBV19 and TRBJ2-5, with 7 nucleotides matching TRBD1. The V and J ends lost 5 bases and 4 bases, in that order; junction bases with no gene match: 7. The germline CDR1 and CDR2 sequences are LNHDA and SQIVND (reference sequence). The CDR3 sequence is 14 residues long.

The gene calls are TRBV10-3 and TRBJ2-7, with 7 bases fitting TRBD1. Germline CDR1 ENHRY, CDR2 SYGVKD. After removal of 7 bases from V and 0 bases from J, the junction contained 6 bases not matched to a gene. The CDR3 is made up of 14 amino acids. The CDR3 is CAITRDSSSYEQYF. CDR3 sequence (DNA): TGTGCCATCACTAGGGACAGTAGCTCCTACGAGCAGTACTTC.

The chain employs TRBV5-1 and TRBJ1-1, with TRBD1 as a possible D gene (5 bases). Germline lookup yields CDR1 SGHRS and CDR2 YFSETQ. V lost 9 bases to trimming and J lost 5 bases, with 20 bases between them. The CDR3 spans 14 residues. The CDR3 bases are TGCGCCACCGGGGGGGGGACCTCCGGTACTGAAGCTTTCTTT. As protein: CATGGGTSGTEAFF.

This chain uses TRBV28 with TRBJ1-2; 8 positions agree with TRBD1. With 10 bases clipped from V and 7 bases from J, the junction kept 14 bases outside the gene matches. Germline V CDR1 and CDR2: MDHEN, SYDVKM. CDR3 length: 14 residues. The CDR3 sequence is CATTVGQGYSGYTF. CDR3 bases: TGTGCCACCACGGTAGGACAGGGTTACAGTGGCTACACCTTC.

In this sample, this clone turned up a few times. The genes are TRBV2 and TRBJ1-3; weak D call: TRBD1 (5 bases). The CDR3 is 15 residues long. The V gene's germline CDR1 is SNHLY and CDR2 FYNNEI. The V end was cut by 5 bases, the J end by 4 bases, with 15 bases between. The CDR3 DNA is TGTGCCAGCAGTATTACAGTAGGGGTCGGAAACACCATATATTTT. Amino acids: CASSITVGVGNTIYF.

The chain joins TRBV28 to TRBJ2-1, with a weak D call TRBD1 (6 bases). The CDR3 is 15 amino acids. Per germline, CDR1 MDHEN and CDR2 SYDVKM. With 6 bases removed from V and 5 bases from J, the gap between germline ends came to 17 bases. CDR3 sequence reads: CASSPMGHRDNEQFF. The DNA for the CDR3 is TGTGCCAGCAGCCCAATGGGACATAGGGACAATGAGCAGTTCTTC.

The chain couples TRBV18 to TRBJ1-2, with no clear D. This CDR3 has 13 residues. Trimming removed 5 bases from V and 2 bases from J, with 9 bases in between. Germline values: CDR1 KGHSH, CDR2 LQKENI. CDR3 nucleotide sequence: TGTGCCAGCTCAGGATCAGAGAACTATGGCTACACCTTC. Its protein product is CASSGSENYGYTF. The full variable domain, its missing parts supplied by reference TRBV18 and TRBJ1-2, is NAGVMQNPRHLVRRRGQEARLRCSPMKGHSHVYWYRQLPEEGLKFMVYLQKENIIDESGMPKERFSAEFPKEGPSILRIQQVVRGDSAAYFCASSGSENYGYTFGSGTRLTVV.

This chain uses TRBV30 with TRBJ1-1; the match to TRBD1 covers 11 bases. J lost 6 bases, V lost 3 bases, and 3 bases had no gene match. Germline CDR1 and CDR2: GTSNPN and SVGIG (reference sequence). The CDR3 contains 13 residues. The CDR3 reads CAWRDRGLSEAFF. The DNA for the CDR3 is TGTGCCTGGAGGGACAGGGGGCTCTCTGAAGCTTTCTTT.

The table lists this clone with a few counts. The chain uses TRBV6-2 or TRBV6-3 and TRBJ2-2, with D uncertain. This CDR3 region has 12 residues. Germline assignment: CDR1 MNHEY and CDR2 SVGEGT. V gave up 2 bases and J gave up 11 bases, with 9 bases separating them. The CDR3 loop is CASSYAGDELFF. The CDR3 DNA sequence: TGTGCCAGCAGTTACGCTGGAGATGAGCTGTTTTTT.

This clone was found a few times. The chain uses TRBV30 and TRBJ2-7; D gene unclear. V lost 5 bases and J 2 bases, leaving 10 bases between the germline ends. This CDR3 has 12 amino acids. Per the germline V gene, CDR1 is GTSNPN and CDR2 is SVGIG (reference sequence). CDR3 sequence (DNA): TGTGCCTGGGGGTCTCACGCCTACGAGCAGTACTTC. It translates to CAWGSHAYEQYF.

The chain carries TRBV6-5 and TRBJ2-3; possible D gene TRBD2, 5 bases. The CDR3 sequence is 15 residues long. Germline loops: CDR1 MNHEY, CDR2 SVGAGI. Trimming cost V 2 bases and J 2 bases, with 11 bases left between them. CDR3 sequence: CASSYRELNTDTQYF. DNA of the CDR3: TGTGCCAGCAGTTACAGGGAGTTGAACACAGATACGCAGTATTTT.

The chain couples TRBV5-1 to TRBJ1-6; D remains unclear. V gave up 0 bases and J gave up 5 bases, with 6 bases separating them. Germline V lookup: CDR1 SGHRS, CDR2 YFSETQ. This CDR3 spans 14 amino acids. This chain's CDR3 is CASSLEHNNSPLHF. The CDR3 nucleotides are TGCGCCAGCAGCTTGGAACATAATAATTCACCCCTCCACTTT. Combining the CDR3 with reference TRBV5-1 and TRBJ1-6 gives the whole variable domain KAGVTQTPRYLIKTRGQQVTLSCSPISGHRSVSWYQQTPGQGLQFLFEYFSETQRNKGNFPGRFSGRQFSNSRSEMNVSTLELGDSALYLCASSLEHNNSPLHFGNGTRLTVT.